The clone carrying this T cell receptor beta chain was recorded once. No antigen is known for it. This sample is drawn from a study of shared clonotypes between healthy human individuals. Whole-study findings and limits: Some naive CD4 clonotypes, roughly 4.8%, turned up in common across several donors. Among non-shared clonotypes, generation probabilities were lower than among those shared by all four donors.

CD45RO+ cells joined CCR7-negative CD45RA+ TemRA cells to form CD8 memory. Over several immunoSEQ plates, each subset's genomic DNA was distributed in even portions. Some clones are missing from TCRdb's copy, which holds only in-frame ones; the method was immunoSEQ multiplex PCR. In the table there are about 120,000 clones, more than 65% of which are singletons. The source is a woman aged 30 to 39 in good health. Sample: memory CD8+ T cells sorted from blood. Subset indicated: CD45RO+ cells pooled with CCR7-negative TemRA cells.

CDR3 loop: CASSDEGGDYNEQFF. The CDR3 DNA reads as TGTGCCAGCAGTGACGAGGGGGGCGATTACAATGAGCAGTTCTTC. The gene calls are TRBV6-4 and TRBJ2-1, with D perhaps TRBD1 or TRBD2 (6 bases each). Trimming shortened V by 2 bases and J by 4 bases, and 12 bases separated the two germline ends. Per the germline V gene, CDR1 is MRHNA and CDR2 is SNTAGT. CDR3 length: 15 residues.